This T cell receptor beta chain is from a study of Tregs in tolerant kidney transplant recipients. Study-wide background: Related graft donors supplied nonmyeloablative bone marrow transplants, and mixed chimerism was transient.

Worth noting for this clone: What it recognizes is unknown.

Measured with immunoSEQ multiplex PCR; TCRdb has only the in-frame clones, and not every one. The data hold about 110,000 clones, with roughly 90% observed a single time. Study-wide points: No direct test of biological reproducibility was done here.

This receptor was taken from a human donor who received a combined kidney and bone marrow transplant. The sequenced sample was CD4+ T cells from blood, obtained before the transplant.

As DNA, the CDR3 is TGTGCCACCAGCAGAGAACCAGGGTACGAGCAGTTCTTC. This codes for CATSREPGYEQFF. The chain uses TRBV15 and TRBJ2-1, with a weak D call TRBD1 (5 bases). V gave up 0 bases and J gave up 10 bases, with 10 bases separating them. Looked up from germline, CDR1 is LNHNV and CDR2 is YYDKDF (reference sequence). The CDR3 spans 13 residues.